One sample yielded the 15 T cell receptor beta chains listed below, sequenced in a study of shared clonotypes between healthy human individuals. This table comes from immunoSEQ multiplex PCR, and its TCRdb copy is limited to in-frame clones, with some not included. The repertoire consists of more than 900,000 clones, with 75% to 85% occurring once and the leading ten covering roughly 0.61%. Sequenced input: memory CD4+ T cells from PBMCs. Subset indicated: CD45RA-negative fraction. All receptors derive from a man aged 18 to 35 in good health. Some clones in this sample may be carry-over from other donors' samples.

This clone was observed at least ten times. V and J are TRBV6-6 and TRBJ1-4; 7 bases agree with TRBD1. CDR1 is MNHNY, CDR2 SVGAGI, per germline (reference sequence). This CDR3 comprises 14 residues. The V segment lost 6 bases and the J segment 5 bases; nucleotides outside the gene matches: 6. The CDR3 reads CASSPGQSNEKLFF. The CDR3 DNA reads as TGTGCCAGCAGCCCGGGACAGTCAAATGAAAAACTGTTTTTT.

The rearrangement links TRBV7-2 to TRBJ2-7, with TRBD2 as a possible D gene (6 bases). Per germline, CDR1 SGHTA and CDR2 FQGNSA. Deletions cut 7 bases from V and 0 bases from J, with 10 bases between. The CDR3 extends over 13 amino acids. The CDR3 loop reads CASKGLFSYEQYF. CDR3 DNA sequence: TGTGCCAGCAAGGGACTTTTCTCCTACGAGCAGTACTTC.

This chain uses TRBV19 with TRBJ1-1, with D tentatively TRBD1 (5 bases). This CDR3 has 15 residues. Trimming left V 5 bases short and J 0 bases short, with 13 bases between. Germline CDR1 LNHDA, CDR2 SQIVND (reference sequence). CDR3 residues: CASSGGTNMNTEAFF. The CDR3, as DNA: TGTGCCAGTAGTGGAGGGACCAACATGAACACTGAAGCTTTCTTT. Filled out from reference TRBV19 and TRBJ1-1, the complete variable domain reads DGGITQSPKYLFRKEGQNVTLSCEQNLNHDAMYWYRQDPGQGLRLIYYSQIVNDFQKGDIAEGYSVSREKKESFPLTVTSAQKNPTAFYLCASSGGTNMNTEAFFGQGTRLTVV.

The genes are TRBV7-9 and TRBJ1-2; perhaps TRBD1 as D (5 bases). The germline V gene has CDR1 SEHNR and CDR2 FQNEAQ (reference sequence). V dropped 1 base and J dropped 8 bases, with 11 bases sitting between them. CDR3 size: 13 residues. Written as DNA, the CDR3 is TGTGCCAGCAGCTTAGAGCAGGGCTGGGGCTACACCTTC. This codes for CASSLEQGWGYTF.

The DNA of the CDR3 is TGTGCCAGCAGTAAGGGACAGGGGTATGGCTACACCTTC. It is translated as CASSKGQGYGYTF. V is TRBV28 and J is TRBJ1-2; 10 bases fit TRBD1. Trimming at V came to 5 bases and at J to 5 bases, leaving 2 bases not matched to a gene. The germline CDR1 and CDR2 sequences are MDHEN and SYDVKM. The CDR3 consists of 13 residues.

The chain uses TRBV2 and TRBJ2-7; 11 bases line up with TRBD2. The V and J ends lost 3 bases and 4 bases, in that order; junction bases with no gene match: 5. The CDR3 loop spans 15 amino acids. Germline lookup yields CDR1 SNHLY and CDR2 FYNNEI. The CDR3 loop reads CASSDGRLAGYEQYF. The DNA for the CDR3 is TGTGCCAGCAGTGATGGCAGACTAGCGGGGTACGAGCAGTACTTC.

This clone has only a few counts. This chain connects TRBV11-1 to TRBJ2-2; perhaps TRBD2 as D (5 bases). This CDR3 is built from 15 residues. V shed 1 base and J shed 3 bases, with 9 bases lying between them. The germline V gene encodes CDR1 SGHAT and CDR2 FQDESV (reference sequence). CDR3 sequence (DNA): TGTGCCAGCAGCTTAGGGAGGAGCGACACCGGGGAGCTGTTTTTT. It is translated as CASSLGRSDTGELFF. Full variable domain (missing parts from reference TRBV11-1 and TRBJ2-2): EAEVAQSPRYKITEKSQAVAFWCDPISGHATLYWYRQILGQGPELLVQFQDESVVDDSQLPKDRFSAERLKGVDSTLKIQPAELGDSAMYLCASSLGRSDTGELFFGEGSRLTVL.

This chain links TRBV19 with TRBJ1-2; 8 positions match TRBD1. The CDR3 has 15 amino acids. CDR1 LNHDA and CDR2 SQIVND come from the germline V gene (reference sequence). V was clipped by 9 bases and J by 2 bases; unmatched bases: 11. The chain's CDR3 is CASPKGQVRNYGYTF. The CDR3 DNA sequence: TGTGCCAGCCCAAAGGGACAGGTGAGGAACTATGGCTACACCTTC.

This chain joins TRBV28 and TRBJ2-7; TRBD1 aligns across 8 bases. The trim removed 3 bases at V and 6 bases at J, leaving 7 bases unmatched. This CDR3 contains 14 residues. CDR1 and CDR2 (germline): MDHEN, SYDVKM. CDR3 protein: CASSFSRGPREQYF. CDR3 in DNA: TGTGCCAGCAGTTTTTCCAGGGGGCCCCGCGAGCAGTACTTC.

CDR3 amino acids: CAGYTGRYGYTF. CDR3 nucleotides: TGTGCCGGGTATACAGGCCGCTATGGCTACACCTTC. This chain uses TRBV30 with TRBJ1-2; TRBD1 might be the D (5 bases). The germline gives CDR1 GTSNPN, CDR2 SVGIG (reference sequence). V was clipped by 8 bases and J by 4 bases, with 14 bases between them. CDR3 size: 12 residues.

In its sample, this clone was seen many times. The sample carries other DNA sequences with the same CDR3. This chain links TRBV7-3 with TRBJ2-5; 9 bases fit TRBD1. J lost 5 bases, V lost 5 bases, and 3 bases had no gene match. Germline V gene sequence: CDR1 SGHTA, CDR2 FQGTGA. The CDR3 contains 13 residues. The chain's CDR3 is CASSAGQGETQYF. The DNA for the CDR3 is TGTGCCAGCAGCGCGGGACAGGGCGAGACCCAGTACTTC. The full variable domain, with the rest looked up from reference TRBV7-3 and TRBJ2-5, is GAGVSQTPSNKVTEKGKYVELRCDPISGHTALYWYRQSLGQGPEFLIYFQGTGAADDSGLPNDRFFAVRPEGSVSTLKIQRTERGDSAVYLCASSAGQGETQYFGPGTRLLVL.

J is TRBJ1-1 and V is TRBV20-1, with D possibly TRBD1 on 5 matching bases. This CDR3 is 10 amino acids long. CDR1 is DFQATT and CDR2 is SNEGSKA in the germline V gene (reference sequence). V was trimmed by 4 bases and J by 5 bases, leaving 5 bases between them. CDR3 bases: TGCAGTGCTAAGGGGACTGAAGCTTTCTTT. It specifies CSAKGTEAFF.

V usage is TRBV5-1 and J usage is TRBJ2-1, with D unresolved. This CDR3 comprises 19 residues. V lost 0 bases, J lost 5 bases, and 24 bases lay in between. Germline values: CDR1 SGHRS, CDR2 YFSETQ. The CDR3 region is CASSLEAASLRLNDNEQFF. CDR3 coding DNA: TGCGCCAGCAGCTTGGAGGCAGCGTCGTTGAGGTTGAATGACAATGAGCAGTTCTTC.

Turning to this clone: A read error may account for a junction end that differs from germline. At the DNA level, this CDR3 is encoded by other sequences in the same sample as well. The chain joins TRBV28 to TRBJ2-1; D possibly matches TRBD1 or TRBD2 (6 bases each). The CDR3 is 16 amino acids. CDR1 is MDHEN, CDR2 SYDVKM, per germline. CDR3 sequence reads: CASSSPGGGGSNEQFF. CDR3 DNA: TGCGCCAGCAGTTCCCCTGGAGGGGGTGGTTCGAATGAGCAGTTCTTC. Combining the CDR3 with reference TRBV28 and TRBJ2-1 gives the whole variable domain DVKVTQSSRYLVKRTGEKVFLECVQDMDHENMFWYRQDPGLGLRLIYFSYDVKMKEKGDIPEGYSVSREKKERFSLILESASTNQTSMYLCASSSPGGGGSNEQFFGPGTRLTVL.

This clone appeared once. The CDR3 sequence: CASSEAAGTRSEQYF. CDR3 coding DNA: TGTGCCAGCAGTGAAGCGGCCGGGACAAGAAGCGAGCAGTACTTC. The gene calls are TRBV6-1 and TRBJ2-7; D may be TRBD1 (6 bases). Trimming removed 0 bases from V and 6 bases from J, with 15 bases in between. The CDR3 covers 15 residues. Germline lookup yields CDR1 MNHNS and CDR2 SASEGT.